This T cell receptor beta chain originates from a study of cytomegalovirus exposure and HLA in healthy donors (dated by TCRdb to 2016 to 2017). A note on the overall study: According to an earlier analysis of 550 to 750 of the donors, 150 million to 200 million T cells yielded over 90 million unique TCR beta sequences and approximately 280 Gb of sequence data. Rather than drawing on any new phenotypic data, the later analysis identified candidate immune exposures from TCR beta sequences and the way those sequences occurred across donors. Across 300 to 500 genotyped donors of the cohort, an average of approximately 220,000 unique TCR beta nucleotide sequences per donor were sequenced, and roughly a sixth of those sequences were non-productive. The T cell repertoires of around 730 subjects were profiled by immunosequencing and related to cytomegalovirus serostatus. Every repertoire in the discovery cohort had been generated on one and the same sequencing platform. In a later analysis, previously published TCR beta repertoires from about 670 donors were re-analyzed and high-resolution HLA genotyping was added so that TCR occurrence patterns could be studied. The study aimed to test whether signatures of past pathogen exposure could be identified by cataloging public T cell receptors. A later genetic analysis used genome-wide SNP genotypes for about three fifths of the roughly 700 donors, treating that subset as a discovery cohort. HLA typing covered class I and class II loci at four-digit resolution. The number of donors typed differed by locus, with 629-630 for A, B, C, DRB1 and DQB1, around 520 for DQA1, over 600 for DPA1, and around 430 for DPB1. Five DR-DQ haplotypes were treated as single units for association and clustering because of strong linkage in the cohort. Among the roughly 390 genotyped donors, around 79% belonged to the genetic ancestry cluster associated with self-reported Caucasian donors. An early release that covered fewer than 750 HLA-typed donors contained approximately 300 gigabases of sequencing data and 75 million to 100 million unique TCR sequences. To predict cytomegalovirus infection status, the study brought together high-throughput TCR immunosequencing, statistical association of individual TCRs with disease status, and machine learning. Donor age, sex, ethnicity and CMV serostatus were compiled together with the repertoire data. An earlier analysis of more than 450 of the donors used high-throughput TCR beta sequencing to judge whether each TCR beta V gene segment behaved as functional or pseudogenic. In addition to the first cohort of several hundred subjects, a separate validation cohort of 120 different subjects was used.

General findings and caveats noted by the study authors: According to a later analysis, most CMV-associated TCR beta chains appeared to be HLA-restricted, and the HLA associations seemed to be driven largely by CMV exposure. Immune exposure information for the cohort was limited to CMV serostatus. A further reported finding was that TCR beta sequences accurately predicted the HLA-A and HLA-B alleles for most subjects in the first cohort. In an earlier analysis of some 550 of the donors, most TCR beta V segments were observed in productive rearrangements about 87% or about 30% of the time, broadly matching IMGT annotations. The 87-base-pair reads could not distinguish some IMGT-functional V segments, including TRBV6-2 and TRBV6-3, so those segments were excluded. A total of around 150 TCR beta chains were listed by the study as associated with cytomegalovirus. A few of the identified cytomegalovirus-associated TCR beta chains were confirmed in vitro to be specific for cytomegalovirus antigens. The authors suggested that the approach could potentially be generalized to other disease states and immunological phenotypes. In a later analysis, about 17,000 TCR beta sequences were associated with specific HLA alleles at a false discovery rate of 0.05. A cluster of highly shared sequence variants was judged likely to represent a technical artifact of the sequencing pipeline. In a later analysis, several top co-occurrence clusters were reported to appear linked to parvovirus B19, influenza, CMV and Epstein-Barr virus. Across donors, most TCR sequences were observed very rarely, whereas some public TCRs were present in many individuals. Seventeen rarely observed V segments, including chromosome 9 orphons, were excluded from the earlier analysis of approximately 600 of the donors because counts were too low. According to a later genetic analysis, donors in an Asian-associated ancestry cluster had fewer N-insertions in productive TCRs than the approximately 710-donor mean. A later analysis found that HLA-associated TCR beta chains were more clonally expanded and had lower generation probabilities than equally common non-associated chains. Because some donors lacked HLA typing at each locus, the association tests relied only on the typed subset. In both the original and validation cohorts, the classifier was reported to diagnose cytomegalovirus status with high specificity and sensitivity. In a later analysis, TCR association rates were found to vary across HLA loci, with the most associated TCRs seen for DRB1 alleles and the fewest for HLA-C alleles. When HLA alleles, especially DR and DQ, strongly co-occurred, attributing TCR associations to individual alleles was difficult. The presence/absence analyses assumed that sequencing depth was roughly uniform across donors, and that assumption may not be true. This cohort had only TCR beta chains sequenced, and the lack of alpha or paired-chain data limited which features could be detected. An association between a missense DCLRE1C variant and V-gene and J-gene trimming of TCR beta chains was found in a later genetic analysis and replicated in an independent cohort. Linkage disequilibrium might explain the correlated functional status among segregating V segments, but an unknown experimental factor could not be excluded.

To prepare the library, the immunoSEQ multiplex PCR assay was applied. The multiplex PCR relied on a mix of 60 forward primers for TCR Vbeta segments and 13 reverse primers for TCR Jbeta segments. The CDR3 region of rearranged TCR beta genes was amplified from genomic DNA with a multiplex PCR assay. Amplified TCR beta libraries were sequenced as 87-base-pair reads on the Illumina HiSeq System. Per the source publication's procedure: A later analysis counted around 72 million unique TCR beta chains across the 500 to 850 repertoires, and about 10 million of these chains were shared by at least two donors. To remove PCR and sequencing errors, raw reads were error-corrected and collapsed into unique sequences using a nearest-neighbor algorithm that merged closely related sequences. V, D and J gene segments were assigned by aligning CDR3 sequences to IMGT reference sequences. Each retained sequence needed at least a six-nucleotide match to both a V gene segment and a J gene segment. Rearrangements were called productive when the CDR3 lacked stop codons and stayed in frame with V and J; all others were non-productive. CDR3 was defined according to IMGT convention as the region running from the second conserved V-encoded cysteine to the conserved J-encoded phenylalanine. Sequences without an unambiguous match to a single V gene segment were excluded from the earlier analysis of 500 to 700 of the donors. In an earlier analysis of a few hundred of the donors, V segments were called functional above 56.7% productive rearrangements and were called segregating when the between-donor standard deviation exceeded 5%. A statistical classification framework was developed to diagnose cytomegalovirus status using the catalog of TCR beta chain sequences. V and J gene assignment, in a later analysis, came from comparing TCR nucleotide sequences with IMGT/GENE-DB human TR gene sequences. The TCRdist pipeline was used in a later analysis to assign CDR3 sequences and most-parsimonious VDJ recombination scenarios. In a later analysis, every TCR beta chain was defined by the combination of its CDR3 amino acid sequence and its V-gene family, and reads without a unique V-gene family were dropped. To address suspected cross-contamination and a sequencing artifact, a later analysis removed several hundred highly shared, low-generation-probability nucleotide sequences. In a later analysis, a clonal expansion index was calculated for each public chain from normalized within-repertoire ranks of inferred template counts. Generation probabilities in a later analysis came from a VDJ recombination model fitted to out-of-frame rearrangements, and those results were checked against IGoR. In a later analysis, hypergeometric tests were used to score TCR-TCR, TCR-HLA and TCR-CMV co-occurrence, with a repertoire-size bias correction applied to TCR pairs. False discovery rates were estimated in a later analysis by permuting HLA or CMV assignments 20 times. In a later analysis, co-occurring TCRs were grouped using DBSCAN, and TCRdist sequence similarity was added for clustering within HLA-allele-positive subsets. Repertoires with fewer than 30,000 or more than 120,000 public chains, plus five repertoires with anomalous nucleotide sharing, were excluded from co-occurrence clustering. In TCRdb, the immuneACCESS table is reduced to in-frame sequences with V and J assigned. These tables do not hold every clone; where another copy was compared, an unresolved V gene accounts for under half, and the others remain unexplained. V, J and clone size were drawn from that table, and D and trimming were deduced from the DNA. The sample has roughly 130,000 clones on record, 75% to 85% of them singletons. The top ten constitute over 2.5% of the sample.

The cohort comprised several hundred healthy bone marrow donors. Cohort members were all nominally healthy when sampled, although unrecorded immune exposures were likely present. The donor was CMV seronegative and was included in the group of 352 seronegative cohort members. A peripheral blood sample was collected from each donor, and TCR beta sequencing was performed on peripheral blood mononuclear cells. The Qiagen DNeasy Blood Extraction Kit was used to extract genomic DNA from the blood cell samples. Turning to this clone: Its binding antigen is unknown. No clone much larger than this one lies a single base away; base qualities are absent.

V and J are trimmed by 1 base and 4 bases, and the gene matches miss 5 bases of the junction. The CDR3 runs 15 residues from the cysteine to the phenylalanine. The read is trimmed to its CDR3 DNA, 45 bases read in frame from base 1. CDR1 is given as SGHKS and CDR2 as YYEKEE, both from the germline V gene (reference sequence). The sample consisted of PBMCs. The TCR sequence derives from a male donor in good health and CMV-seronegative. Recombination joined TRBV5-5 with TRBJ2-3; 8 junctional bases match TRBD1. The CDR3 has the sequence CASSLTGGGADTQYF. The DNA is as follows: TGTGCCAGCAGCTTGACAGGGGGTGGTGCAGATACGCAGTATTTT.